This record looks at one TCR beta chain sequence and its context. Its target is not known. V shed 1 base and J 4 bases; nucleotides not matched to a gene: 5. There are 15 residues in the CDR3. Germline V gene lookup returns CDR1 SNHLY and CDR2 FYNNEI. The record originates from a study of cytomegalovirus exposure and HLA in healthy donors. Findings and limits, study-wide: For most TCR sequences rarity was the rule, although some public TCRs occurred in many donors. In a later analysis, donors in an Asian-associated ancestry cluster reportedly had fewer N-insertions in productive TCRs than the cohort mean.

With 60 Vbeta and 13 Jbeta primers, the PCR was carried out. The table came from immunoSEQ multiplex PCR; TCRdb's copy has only in-frame clones and leaves some out. The profile shows 100,000 to 150,000 clones, around 75% of them singletons. The origin of this receptor is a man aged 55-75 years in good health and CMV-seropositive. The chain combines TRBV2 with TRBJ1-1; 8 nucleotides agree with TRBD1. The sequencing input was PBMCs. As DNA, the CDR3 is TGTGCCAGCAGTGAAGGGACAGGGCTTCGCACTGAAGCTTTCTTT. This sequence encodes CASSEGTGLRTEAFF.